These 32 T cell receptor beta chains originate from one sample sequenced in a study of blood T cell repertoires in COVID-19. Produced via immunoSEQ multiplex PCR; TCRdb's table is partial and in-frame only. The sample has about 100,000 clones, just under 80% seen once; the top ten hold approximately 29%. Material for sequencing was peripheral blood. These receptors were collected from a man in his 70s with active or convalescent COVID-19.

The rearrangement joins TRBV27 to TRBJ1-2, with 9 bases lining up with TRBD1. The CDR3 contains 14 residues. V gave up 3 bases and J gave up 1 base; unmatched junction bases: 0. Germline V CDR1 and CDR2: MNHEY, SMNVEV (reference sequence). The DNA for the CDR3 is TGTGCCAGCAGTTTGACAGGGGGTAACTATGGCTACACCTTC. Encoded protein: CASSLTGGNYGYTF.

This clone was picked up a small number of times. The gene calls are TRBV7-3 and TRBJ2-3; possible D gene TRBD2, 7 bases. This CDR3 has 19 residues. Trimming shortened V by 1 base and J by 1 base, and 21 bases separated the two germline ends. The germline V gene encodes CDR1 SGHTA and CDR2 FQGTGA. CDR3 bases: TGTGCCAGCAGCTTAAGATCGGCGGGCAGCGGGACACGCACAGATACGCAGTATTTT. Protein sequence: CASSLRSAGSGTRTDTQYF. Drawing the rest from reference TRBV7-3 and TRBJ2-3, the complete variable domain is GAGVSQTPSNKVTEKGKYVELRCDPISGHTALYWYRQSLGQGPEFLIYFQGTGAADDSGLPNDRFFAVRPEGSVSTLKIQRTERGDSAVYLCASSLRSAGSGTRTDTQYFGPGTRLTVL.

This chain links TRBV7-2 with TRBJ2-7; D not certain. The CDR3 spans 13 residues. The V gene's germline CDR1 is SGHTA and CDR2 FQGNSA. Trimming left V 1 base short and J 5 bases short, with 9 bases between. The CDR3 loop reads CASSLERHHEQYF. The CDR3 bases are TGTGCCAGCAGCTTAGAGAGGCACCACGAGCAGTACTTC.

The V call is TRBV5-1, the J call TRBJ2-3, with a weak D call TRBD1 (5 bases). CDR1 is SGHRS and CDR2 is YFSETQ in the germline V gene. Between the trimmed V and J ends, which lost 0 bases and 5 bases, there was a span of 19 bases. CDR3 size: 17 residues. The CDR3 DNA reads TGCGCCAGCAGCTTGGGTCTGGCGGTAATTCAGGGAGATACGCAGTATTTT. Translating gives CASSLGLAVIQGDTQYF.

This clone appeared a single time. This sequence joins TRBV27 and TRBJ1-6; D is possibly TRBD1 (6 bases). Germline loops: CDR1 MNHEY, CDR2 SMNVEV (reference sequence). Between the trimmed V and J ends, which lost 3 bases and 0 bases, there was a span of 15 bases. CDR3 length: 18 amino acids. The CDR3 loop is CASSLTRGGPSYNSPLHF. DNA for the CDR3: TGTGCCAGCAGTTTGACGAGGGGGGGACCCTCCTATAATTCACCCCTCCACTTT.

The CDR3 loop is CAANGGGETNEQYF. In DNA, the CDR3 is TGTGCCGCAAATGGCGGGGGAGAGACGAACGAGCAGTACTTC. The rearrangement links TRBV15 to TRBJ2-7; 7 positions match TRBD2. J was trimmed by 5 bases and V by 11 bases; bases with no gene match: 15. This CDR3 has 14 amino acids. CDR1 LNHNV and CDR2 YYDKDF come from the germline V gene (reference sequence).

This chain uses TRBV18 with TRBJ2-7; TRBD1 matches 12 bases. Looked up from germline, CDR1 is KGHSH and CDR2 is LQKENI. This CDR3 is built from 16 residues. The junction had 5 bases not matched to a gene; V was cut back by 3 bases and J by 2 bases. The CDR3 protein is CASSPGQGAQPYEQYF. The CDR3 region has the DNA TGTGCCAGCTCACCGGGACAGGGGGCCCAGCCCTACGAGCAGTACTTC.

This rearrangement joins TRBV27 to TRBJ2-3; 7 bases match TRBD2. This CDR3 is 16 amino acids long. From germline, CDR1 is MNHEY and CDR2 SMNVEV (reference sequence). With V trimmed by 4 bases and J by 0 bases, 7 bases remained unmatched. CDR3 bases: TGTGCCAGCAGTTCGGGACTATTTACTAGCACAGATACGCAGTATTTT. It yields the protein CASSSGLFTSTDTQYF.

The CDR3 DNA follows: TGCGCCAGCAGCGAGGGTAATGAGCAGTTCTTC. Encoded protein: CASSEGNEQFF. V is TRBV5-1 and J is TRBJ2-1; weak D call: TRBD2 (5 bases). The V end was cut by 4 bases, the J end by 7 bases, with 6 bases between. The CDR3 is 11 amino acids. Per the germline V gene, CDR1 is SGHRS and CDR2 is YFSETQ.

This clone appeared once. The V call is TRBV5-1, the J call TRBJ2-3, with TRBD2 as a possible D gene (6 bases). Looked up from germline, CDR1 is SGHRS and CDR2 is YFSETQ. The CDR3 runs to 14 residues. Trimming removed 3 bases from V and 11 bases from J, with 19 bases in between. The DNA of the CDR3 is TGCGCCAGCAGCTCCCGGGAGATATTTGGGGGGCAGTATTTT. Protein sequence: CASSSREIFGGQYF. Combining the CDR3 with reference TRBV5-1 and TRBJ2-3 gives the whole variable domain KAGVTQTPRYLIKTRGQQVTLSCSPISGHRSVSWYQQTPGQGLQFLFEYFSETQRNKGNFPGRFSGRQFSNSRSEMNVSTLELGDSALYLCASSSREIFGGQYFGPGTRLTVL.

The V call is TRBV15, the J call TRBJ1-4, with a weak D call TRBD1 (6 bases). Per the germline V gene, CDR1 is LNHNV and CDR2 is YYDKDF (reference sequence). The CDR3 totals 14 residues. V lost 3 bases and J lost 2, with 7 bases in between. CDR3 protein: CATSRGATNEKLFF. In nucleotides, the CDR3 is TGTGCCACCAGCAGGGGGGCCACTAATGAAAAACTGTTTTTT.

The chain couples TRBV23-1 to TRBJ2-2; no clear D. TRBV23-1 is flagged as an ORF with uncertain function. V gave up 2 bases and J gave up 3 bases, with 10 bases separating them. The CDR3 runs to 15 residues. In DNA, the CDR3 is TGCGCCAGCAGTCAAATCGCGGTGGACACCGGGGAGCTGTTTTTT. Translated, it gives CASSQIAVDTGELFF.

In this sample, this clone turned up once. This chain connects TRBV10-3 to TRBJ1-2, with TRBD1 matching 8 bases. The CDR3 has 15 residues. V was pared by 5 bases and J by 4 bases, with 9 bases of the junction left unmatched. Germline CDR1 ENHRY, CDR2 SYGVKD. The CDR3 DNA sequence: TGTGCCATCAGTATGTACCAGGGGGCTAGCTATGGCTACACCTTC. Its translation: CAISMYQGASYGYTF.

The chain joins TRBV28 to TRBJ2-7, with 10 bases matching TRBD1. The CDR3 is made up of 14 amino acids. The J segment lost 4 bases and the V segment lost 6 bases, leaving 6 bases of the junction unmatched. Germline V gives CDR1 MDHEN, CDR2 SYDVKM. CDR3 sequence: CASRRTGGRYEQYF. CDR3 bases: TGTGCCAGCAGGCGGACAGGGGGGAGGTACGAGCAGTACTTC.

The sample holds one count of this clone. The rearrangement links TRBV9 to TRBJ2-2; 10 positions agree with TRBD2. The CDR3 length is 19 residues. The J segment lost 0 bases and the V segment lost 0 bases, leaving 8 bases of the junction unmatched. Germline CDR1 is SGDLS and CDR2 is YYNGEE. CDR3 sequence (DNA): TGTGCCAGCAGCGTAGGTAGAGTAGCGGGGGGTGCGAACACCGGGGAGCTGTTTTTT. Translated: CASSVGRVAGGANTGELFF. Variable domain in full (rest from reference TRBV9 and TRBJ2-2): DSGVTQTPKHLITATGQRVTLRCSPRSGDLSVYWYQQSLDQGLQFLIQYYNGEERAKGNILERFSAQQFPDLHSELNLSSLELGDSALYFCASSVGRVAGGANTGELFFGEGSRLTVL.

This clone showed up just a few times. The sample holds other DNA sequences that translate to the same CDR3. V is TRBV2 and J is TRBJ1-4; no clear D. The CDR3 totals 14 residues. V shed 5 bases and J shed 0 bases, with 7 bases lying between them. In germline, CDR1 is SNHLY, CDR2 FYNNEI. The chain's CDR3 is CASSYRSTNEKLFF. The CDR3 nucleotides read TGTGCCAGCAGTTACAGATCAACTAATGAAAAACTGTTTTTT.

The V call is TRBV9, the J call TRBJ2-1, with 8 positions matching TRBD2. The CDR3 contains 16 residues. J gave up 8 bases and V 4 bases, and 14 bases lay outside the gene matches. Germline V gene lookup returns CDR1 SGDLS and CDR2 YYNGEE. The CDR3 sequence is CASSPPGTRGGYEQFF. DNA for the CDR3: TGTGCCAGCAGCCCCCCCGGGACTAGAGGAGGGTATGAGCAGTTCTTC.

The J gene is TRBJ1-6, the V gene TRBV24-1, with D uncertain. V lost 6 bases and J lost 9, with 11 bases in between. CDR1 and CDR2 (germline): KGHDR, SFDVKD. The CDR3 extends over 13 amino acids. The CDR3 here is CATSRGDGSPLHF. Written as DNA, the CDR3 is TGTGCCACCAGTCGGGGTGACGGTTCACCCCTCCACTTT.

The chain carries TRBV19 and TRBJ2-2; TRBD1 might be the D (5 bases). Trimming cost V 7 bases and J 9 bases, with 9 bases left between them. The CDR3 spans 11 residues. CDR1 and CDR2 from the germline V gene are LNHDA and SQIVND (reference sequence). CDR3 nucleotide sequence: TGTGCCAGTAAGGGGCGGAGGGAGCTGTTTTTT. It translates to CASKGRRELFF.

The genes are TRBV4-1 and TRBJ1-4; TRBD1 aligns across 9 bases. The germline V gene has CDR1 MGHRA and CDR2 YSYEKL. The CDR3 is 14 residues long. Unmatched junction bases numbered 1, after V lost 4 bases and J lost 4 bases. Here the CDR3 reads CASSLGQGNEKLFF. The CDR3 region has the DNA TGCGCCAGCAGCCTGGGACAGGGTAATGAAAAACTGTTTTTT.

In this sample, this clone turned up once. The rearrangement joins TRBV25-1 to TRBJ1-2, with 9 nucleotides matching TRBD1. The CDR3 consists of 13 residues. Germline loops: CDR1 MGHDK, CDR2 SYGVNS. Trimming removed 3 bases from V and 8 bases from J; junction bases left unmatched: 4. The CDR3 protein is CASSDIQGAGYTF. Here the CDR3 DNA reads TGTGCCAGCAGTGACATACAGGGGGCCGGCTACACCTTC.

The gene calls are TRBV19 and TRBJ2-7; D is perhaps TRBD2 (5 bases). Germline CDR1 and CDR2: LNHDA and SQIVND (reference sequence). V was clipped by 5 bases and J by 3 bases, with 17 bases between them. CDR3 length: 15 residues. The CDR3 loop is CASSLTTQFDYEQYF. The DNA for the CDR3 is TGTGCCAGTAGTCTGACTACCCAGTTCGACTACGAGCAGTACTTC.

Written as DNA, the CDR3 is TGTGCCAGCAGGACACTGACAGGGCACACTGAAGCTTTCTTT. This gives the protein CASRTLTGHTEAFF. V gene TRBV28 combines with J gene TRBJ1-1, with TRBD1 matching over 7 bases. The CDR3 covers 14 residues. J gave up 3 bases and V 6 bases, and 7 bases lay outside the gene matches. Germline V lookup: CDR1 MDHEN, CDR2 SYDVKM.

This clone was counted a few times. The chain links TRBV7-9 to TRBJ1-4; 11 positions agree with TRBD1. In germline, CDR1 is SEHNR, CDR2 FQNEAQ (reference sequence). The CDR3 runs to 16 residues. Losses at the gene ends were 5 bases for V and 7 bases for J; bases not matched to a gene: 9. This CDR3 reads CASSHTPGTGGEKLFF. The DNA for the CDR3 is TGTGCCAGCAGCCATACGCCTGGGACAGGGGGTGAAAAACTGTTTTTT.

The rearrangement joins TRBV30 to TRBJ2-3; the match to TRBD2 covers 7 bases. The V gene's germline CDR1 is GTSNPN and CDR2 SVGIG (reference sequence). CDR3 length: 13 amino acids. V was clipped by 0 bases and J by 4 bases; unmatched bases: 1. The CDR3 region has the DNA TGTGCCTGGAGTGTGGGGAGGGCAGATACGCAGTATTTT. This gives the protein CAWSVGRADTQYF. The complete variable domain, with remaining parts taken from reference TRBV30 and TRBJ2-3, reads SQTIHQWPATLVQPVGSPLSLECTVEGTSNPNLYWYRQAAGRGLQLLFYSVGIGQISSEVPQNLSASRPQDRQFILSSKKLLLSDSGFYLCAWSVGRADTQYFGPGTRLTVL.

This clone was recorded once. The chain combines TRBV2 with TRBJ1-1; the match to TRBD1 covers 11 bases. This CDR3 is built from 14 residues. Germline CDR1 is SNHLY and CDR2 is FYNNEI. V was clipped by 6 bases and J by 2 bases; unmatched bases: 2. The CDR3 nucleotides read TGTGCCAGCAGGGGGACAGGGGGTAACACTGAAGCTTTCTTT. It codes for CASRGTGGNTEAFF.

As DNA, the CDR3 is TGTGCCACCAGGACGGGGAATAATGAAGCTTTCTTT. It translates to CATRTGNNEAFF. The rearrangement uses TRBV24-1 and TRBJ1-1; no definite D call. The length of the CDR3 is 12 residues. V was shortened by 7 bases and J by 7 bases, with 12 bases between the two germline ends. Germline assignment: CDR1 KGHDR and CDR2 SFDVKD.

Only a few counts were recorded for this clone. The V and J genes are TRBV6-2 or TRBV6-3 and TRBJ2-7, with a weak D call TRBD1 (6 bases). CDR1 is MNHEY and CDR2 is SVGEGT in the germline V gene. Trimming pared 0 bases from V and 3 bases from J, leaving 15 bases between. This CDR3 is 16 amino acids long. The CDR3 DNA reads as TGTGCCAGCAGTTACTCGGGGGCGCGGAATAACTACGAGCAGTACTTC. Translated, it gives CASSYSGARNNYEQYF.

The genes are TRBV7-2 and TRBJ2-1; D gene uncertain. The CDR3 length is 13 residues. Trimming removed 1 base from V and 5 bases from J, with 6 bases in between. Germline V gene data show CDR1 as SGHTA and CDR2 as FQGNSA. The CDR3, as DNA: TGTGCCAGCAGCTTAGGTCGTAACAATGAGCAGTTCTTC. Translating it yields CASSLGRNNEQFF.

This clone was recorded at least ten times. The chain recombines TRBV7-3 with TRBJ2-1; maybe TRBD2 (6 bases). CDR1 SGHTA and CDR2 FQGTGA come from the germline V gene. V was clipped by 3 bases and J by 6 bases, with 9 bases between them. CDR3 size: 13 residues. The CDR3 sequence is CASSLEGLNEQFF. The CDR3, as DNA: TGTGCCAGCAGCTTGGAGGGACTCAATGAGCAGTTCTTC.

The CDR3 reads CASSQAGEGADTQYF. The CDR3, as DNA: TGTGCCAGCAGTCAGGCGGGGGAAGGGGCAGATACGCAGTATTTT. The chain combines TRBV28 with TRBJ2-3; 7 bases align to TRBD2. Germline V gene lookup returns CDR1 MDHEN and CDR2 SYDVKM. V lost 5 bases to trimming and J lost 4 bases; unmatched junction nucleotides: 9. The CDR3 is 15 amino acids.

CDR3 region: CASSIDAAGFSGNTIYF. The DNA for the CDR3 is TGTGCCAGTAGTATAGATGCGGCCGGTTTCTCTGGAAACACCATATATTTT. The chain carries TRBV19 and TRBJ1-3; D is unclear. Per germline, CDR1 LNHDA and CDR2 SQIVND (reference sequence). V shed 0 bases and J shed 0 bases, with 12 bases lying between them. This CDR3 has 17 amino acids. The full variable domain, with the rest looked up from reference TRBV19 and TRBJ1-3, is DGGITQSPKYLFRKEGQNVTLSCEQNLNHDAMYWYRQDPGQGLRLIYYSQIVNDFQKGDIAEGYSVSREKKESFPLTVTSAQKNPTAFYLCASSIDAAGFSGNTIYFGEGSWLTVV.